A single sample is the source of the 26 T cell receptor beta chains below, sequenced in a study of shared clonotypes between healthy human individuals. Data came from immunoSEQ multiplex PCR; TCRdb stores just in-frame clones and leaves some out. Among 2 million to 2.5 million clones listed, almost 96% were seen once. Source material: naive CD4+ T cells sorted from blood. Subset given: CD45RA+ positively selected. These receptors were collected from a young man in good health.

Concerning this clone: Germline is not matched at one junction end, which may reflect a read error. The chain has TRBV28 and TRBJ1-4; D is possibly TRBD1 (5 bases). The CDR3 totals 12 residues. CDR1 is MDHEN, CDR2 SYDVKM, per germline. CDR3 bases: TGTGCCAGCAGTTCTCAAGGGCAGGGAGGGATTTTT. Amino acids: CASSSQGQGGIF.

V and J are TRBV29-1 and TRBJ1-2, with 7 bases fitting TRBD1. There are 13 residues in the CDR3. Trimming at V came to 6 bases and at J to 4 bases, leaving 8 bases not matched to a gene. Per germline, CDR1 SQVTM and CDR2 ANQGSEA. The CDR3 reads CSVDRVIPYGYTF. CDR3 nucleotides: TGCAGCGTAGACAGGGTTATACCCTATGGCTACACCTTC.

The chain joins TRBV6-5 to TRBJ2-7, with 10 bases aligning to TRBD1. From germline, CDR1 is MNHEY and CDR2 SVGAGI. The length of the CDR3 is 15 residues. The ends lost 5 bases at V and 5 bases at J; junction bases unmatched: 9. CDR3 in DNA: TGTGCCAGCAGTCGCCCGGGACAGGGGTCGGACGAGCAGTACTTC. It yields the protein CASSRPGQGSDEQYF.

The chain joins TRBV2 to TRBJ1-2; TRBD1 agrees at 11 bases. Germline CDR1 and CDR2: SNHLY and FYNNEI. This CDR3 spans 15 amino acids. The V segment lost 5 bases and the J segment 6 bases; nucleotides outside the gene matches: 8. CDR3 region: CASSPRTGGADGYTF. The CDR3 nucleotides read TGTGCCAGCAGTCCGAGGACAGGGGGCGCGGATGGCTACACCTTC. The entire variable domain, with the rest obtained from reference TRBV2 and TRBJ1-2, is as follows: EPEVTQTPSHQVTQMGQEVILRCVPISNHLYFYWYRQILGQKVEFLVSFYNNEISEKSEIFDDQFSVERPDGSNFTLKIRSTKLEDSAMYFCASSPRTGGADGYTFGSGTRLTVV.

This chain joins TRBV10-1 and TRBJ2-3; 8 bases map to TRBD1. Looked up from germline, CDR1 is WNHNN and CDR2 is SYGVQD (reference sequence). The CDR3 totals 15 residues. J lost 4 bases, V lost 2 bases, and 5 bases had no gene match. The CDR3 loop is CASSEQGAQADTQYF. The CDR3 DNA is TGCGCCAGCAGTGAGCAGGGGGCACAAGCAGATACGCAGTATTTT.

The chain uses TRBV5-1 and TRBJ1-5; no clear D. Per the germline V gene, CDR1 is SGHRS and CDR2 is YFSETQ. The V end lost 0 bases, the J end lost 5 bases, and 9 bases lay between the germline ends. CDR3 length: 14 amino acids. CDR3 region: CASSLEGGYQPQHF. The CDR3 nucleotides read TGCGCCAGCAGCTTGGAGGGCGGGTATCAGCCCCAGCATTTT.

V gene TRBV7-9 combines with J gene TRBJ1-2, with D uncertain. Germline CDR1 and CDR2: SEHNR and FQNEAQ (reference sequence). Trimming stripped 5 bases from V and 4 bases from J, with 11 bases between. This CDR3 is 13 amino acids long. The CDR3 bases are TGTGCCAGCAGCCGTGACACCGCCTATGGCTACACCTTC. Translating it yields CASSRDTAYGYTF.

The chain is built from TRBV11-3 and TRBJ2-2, with 11 positions matching TRBD1. The trim removed 5 bases at V and 5 bases at J, leaving 10 bases unmatched. The CDR3 runs to 17 residues. CDR1 and CDR2 from the germline V gene are SGHNT and YENEEA. CDR3: CASSTWTGGNGTGELFF. The DNA of the CDR3 is TGTGCCAGCAGCACTTGGACAGGGGGCAATGGGACCGGGGAGCTGTTTTTT. The variable domain in full, with the rest retrieved from reference TRBV11-3 and TRBJ2-2, is EAGVVQSPRYKIIEKKQPVAFWCNPISGHNTLYWYLQNLGQGPELLIRYENEEAVDDSQLPKDRFSAERLKGVDSTLKIQPAELGDSAVYLCASSTWTGGNGTGELFFGEGSRLTVL.

As to this clone: At the DNA level, this CDR3 is encoded by other sequences in the same sample as well. This chain uses TRBV5-1 with TRBJ2-5, with D uncertain. The V end lost 1 base, the J end lost 2 bases, and 6 bases lay between the germline ends. Germline V gene lookup returns CDR1 SGHRS and CDR2 YFSETQ. The CDR3 sequence is 13 residues long. CDR3 nucleotide sequence: TGCGCCAGCAGCTTGAGGCCGCAAGAGACCCAGTACTTC. Residues: CASSLRPQETQYF. The complete variable domain, with remaining parts taken from reference TRBV5-1 and TRBJ2-5, reads KAGVTQTPRYLIKTRGQQVTLSCSPISGHRSVSWYQQTPGQGLQFLFEYFSETQRNKGNFPGRFSGRQFSNSRSEMNVSTLELGDSALYLCASSLRPQETQYFGPGTRLLVL.

The chain joins TRBV2 to TRBJ1-2; D is perhaps TRBD1 (6 bases). Germline V gene sequence: CDR1 SNHLY, CDR2 FYNNEI. The CDR3 has 14 residues. V shed 11 bases and J shed 0 bases, with 16 bases lying between them. As DNA, the CDR3 is TGTGCCGCTACTACAGGGACCTCTAACTATGGCTACACCTTC. Amino acids: CAATTGTSNYGYTF.

The chain has TRBV5-1 and TRBJ2-7; no clear D. The CDR3 has 12 amino acids. V was cut by 1 base and J by 3 bases, with 5 bases left in between. Per the germline V gene, CDR1 is SGHRS and CDR2 is YFSETQ. The CDR3 region has the DNA TGCGCCAGCAGCTTGAGTTTCTACGAGCAGTACTTC. Its translation is CASSLSFYEQYF.

V is TRBV25-1 and J is TRBJ2-7, with 7 positions matching TRBD2. The CDR3 has 15 residues. The germline V gene has CDR1 MGHDK and CDR2 SYGVNS. V lost 3 bases to trimming and J lost 6 bases; unmatched junction nucleotides: 11. CDR3 bases: TGTGCCAGCAGTGAGGTCGGGAGGCTAGCGTCCGAGCAGTACTTC. It yields the protein CASSEVGRLASEQYF.

The chain employs TRBV7-9 and TRBJ2-3; tentatively, D is TRBD1 (6 bases). Trimming pared 2 bases from V and 0 bases from J, leaving 15 bases between. Germline CDR1 is SEHNR and CDR2 is FQNEAQ (reference sequence). The CDR3 is 17 amino acids. The CDR3 here is CASSLYRVWESTDTQYF. The CDR3 DNA is TGTGCCAGCAGCTTATACAGGGTGTGGGAGAGCACAGATACGCAGTATTTT. The whole variable domain, remainder taken from reference TRBV7-9 and TRBJ2-3, is DTGVSQNPRHKITKRGQNVTFRCDPISEHNRLYWYRQTLGQGPEFLTYFQNEAQLEKSRLLSDRFSAERPKGSFSTLEIQRTEQGDSAMYLCASSLYRVWESTDTQYFGPGTRLTVL.

Comment on this clone: The sample holds other DNA sequences that translate to the same CDR3. The CDR3, as DNA: TGTGCCATCAGTGGGGTCGGGGAGACCCAGTACTTC. This translates into CAISGVGETQYF. The chain recombines TRBV10-3 with TRBJ2-5, with unresolved D. The CDR3 has 12 amino acids. V was shortened by 4 bases and J by 5 bases, with 8 bases between the two germline ends. Germline V lookup: CDR1 ENHRY, CDR2 SYGVKD.

This sequence joins TRBV5-8 and TRBJ1-1; D uncertain. V dropped 2 bases and J dropped 1 base, with 6 bases sitting between them. Germline V gene sequence: CDR1 SGHTS, CDR2 YDEGEE. This CDR3 has 13 residues. The CDR3 DNA is TGTGCCAGCAGCTTTGCGGAGAACACTGAAGCTTTCTTT. Protein product: CASSFAENTEAFF.

This chain links TRBV10-3 with TRBJ2-5, with 12 bases matching TRBD1. Germline V gives CDR1 ENHRY, CDR2 SYGVKD. V shed 8 bases and J 5 bases; nucleotides not matched to a gene: 9. This CDR3 has 15 residues. CDR3 nucleotide sequence: TGTGCCATCCAACCCGGGACAGGGGGCGGCGAGACCCAGTACTTC. It translates to CAIQPGTGGGETQYF.

This clone appeared once. CDR3 nucleotide sequence: TGTGCCAGCAGCTTACGGGCAGCCGGTGAGAATGAGCAGTTCTTC. This gives the protein CASSLRAAGENEQFF. J is TRBJ2-1 and V is TRBV11-3; no firm D call. CDR1 is SGHNT and CDR2 is YENEEA in the germline V gene. Trimming shortened V by 2 bases and J by 7 bases, and 15 bases separated the two germline ends. The CDR3 is 15 residues long. Supplemented by reference TRBV11-3 and TRBJ2-1, the full variable domain reads EAGVVQSPRYKIIEKKQPVAFWCNPISGHNTLYWYLQNLGQGPELLIRYENEEAVDDSQLPKDRFSAERLKGVDSTLKIQPAELGDSAVYLCASSLRAAGENEQFFGPGTRLTVL.

The gene calls are TRBV7-2 and TRBJ2-5; unclear D gene. The CDR3 extends over 14 amino acids. V gave up 5 bases and J gave up 2 bases, with 12 bases separating them. Looked up from germline, CDR1 is SGHTA and CDR2 is FQGNSA. CDR3 nucleotides: TGTGCCAGCAGCCCCTCGTTACAGCAAGAGACCCAGTACTTC. It is translated as CASSPSLQQETQYF.

The chain uses TRBV30 and TRBJ1-4; possibly TRBD1 for D (5 bases). There are 18 residues in the CDR3. Germline V gene data show CDR1 as GTSNPN and CDR2 as SVGIG (reference sequence). V was cut by 5 bases and J by 0 bases, with 22 bases left in between. The chain's CDR3 is CAWSRTSYRAATNEKLFF. The CDR3, as DNA: TGTGCCTGGTCCAGGACAAGCTACCGAGCCGCAACTAATGAAAAACTGTTTTTT. The whole variable domain, remainder taken from reference TRBV30 and TRBJ1-4, is SQTIHQWPATLVQPVGSPLSLECTVEGTSNPNLYWYRQAAGRGLQLLFYSVGIGQISSEVPQNLSASRPQDRQFILSSKKLLLSDSGFYLCAWSRTSYRAATNEKLFFGSGTQLSVL.

The J gene is TRBJ1-3, the V gene TRBV19, with D perhaps matching TRBD1 (6 bases). The length of the CDR3 is 14 residues. V was cut by 6 bases and J by 2 bases, with 11 bases left in between. Germline lookup yields CDR1 LNHDA and CDR2 SQIVND (reference sequence). The DNA for the CDR3 is TGTGCCAGTAGAACTCGGGACACTGGAAACACCATATATTTT. It encodes CASRTRDTGNTIYF.

V is TRBV28 and J is TRBJ2-5; weak D call: TRBD2 (5 bases). Germline loops: CDR1 MDHEN, CDR2 SYDVKM. V gave up 7 bases and J gave up 4 bases, with 22 bases separating them. The CDR3 sequence is 16 residues long. The CDR3: CASTPGKQTYLETQYF. CDR3 in DNA: TGTGCCAGCACCCCGGGGAAACAAACCTATTTAGAGACCCAGTACTTC. The complete variable domain, with remaining parts taken from reference TRBV28 and TRBJ2-5, reads DVKVTQSSRYLVKRTGEKVFLECVQDMDHENMFWYRQDPGLGLRLIYFSYDVKMKEKGDIPEGYSVSREKKERFSLILESASTNQTSMYLCASTPGKQTYLETQYFGPGTRLLVL.

The gene calls are TRBV12-1 and TRBJ2-7; TRBD2, the D gene given by the table, was not confirmed from the DNA. TRBV12-1 is a known pseudogene. This CDR3 has 20 residues. In DNA form, the CDR3 reads TGTGCCAGCAGCTTCCGCCCCGGGACTAGCGGGAGGGGGGGACTCTACGAGCAGTACTTC. It translates to CASSFRPGTSGRGGLYEQYF.

The chain recombines TRBV27 with TRBJ2-3; the D call may be TRBD1 or TRBD2 (6 bases each). The CDR3 spans 14 residues. Germline V lookup: CDR1 MNHEY, CDR2 SMNVEV (reference sequence). The V gene lost 2 bases and the J gene lost 8 bases, with 14 bases spanning the gap. The CDR3: CASSLGGPRPTQYF. CDR3 nucleotide sequence: TGTGCCAGCAGTTTAGGGGGGCCACGACCTACGCAGTATTTT.

The V gene is TRBV30, the J gene TRBJ1-2; possible D gene TRBD1, 5 bases. The CDR3 runs to 13 residues. Per germline, CDR1 GTSNPN and CDR2 SVGIG (reference sequence). CDR3 bases: TGTGCTTTCAATACGTTACAGGATTATGGCTACACCTTC. It translates to CAFNTLQDYGYTF.

V is TRBV4-1 and J is TRBJ2-2; D remains unclear. CDR1 and CDR2 from the germline V gene are MGHRA and YSYEKL. Trimming removed 0 bases at V and 5 bases at J, with 10 bases between. CDR3 size: 15 residues. This CDR3 is CASSQESARTGELFF. The CDR3 DNA is TGCGCCAGCAGCCAAGAATCAGCGCGGACCGGGGAGCTGTTTTTT.

The chain has TRBV5-6 and TRBJ1-1; unclear D gene. The CDR3 contains 14 residues. The germline CDR1 and CDR2 sequences are SGHDT and YYEEEE. Trimming took off 0 bases at V and 1 base at J, with 7 bases between the two ends. Written as DNA, the CDR3 is TGTGCCAGCAGCTTGGATAGCAAGAACACTGAAGCTTTCTTT. Residues: CASSLDSKNTEAFF.